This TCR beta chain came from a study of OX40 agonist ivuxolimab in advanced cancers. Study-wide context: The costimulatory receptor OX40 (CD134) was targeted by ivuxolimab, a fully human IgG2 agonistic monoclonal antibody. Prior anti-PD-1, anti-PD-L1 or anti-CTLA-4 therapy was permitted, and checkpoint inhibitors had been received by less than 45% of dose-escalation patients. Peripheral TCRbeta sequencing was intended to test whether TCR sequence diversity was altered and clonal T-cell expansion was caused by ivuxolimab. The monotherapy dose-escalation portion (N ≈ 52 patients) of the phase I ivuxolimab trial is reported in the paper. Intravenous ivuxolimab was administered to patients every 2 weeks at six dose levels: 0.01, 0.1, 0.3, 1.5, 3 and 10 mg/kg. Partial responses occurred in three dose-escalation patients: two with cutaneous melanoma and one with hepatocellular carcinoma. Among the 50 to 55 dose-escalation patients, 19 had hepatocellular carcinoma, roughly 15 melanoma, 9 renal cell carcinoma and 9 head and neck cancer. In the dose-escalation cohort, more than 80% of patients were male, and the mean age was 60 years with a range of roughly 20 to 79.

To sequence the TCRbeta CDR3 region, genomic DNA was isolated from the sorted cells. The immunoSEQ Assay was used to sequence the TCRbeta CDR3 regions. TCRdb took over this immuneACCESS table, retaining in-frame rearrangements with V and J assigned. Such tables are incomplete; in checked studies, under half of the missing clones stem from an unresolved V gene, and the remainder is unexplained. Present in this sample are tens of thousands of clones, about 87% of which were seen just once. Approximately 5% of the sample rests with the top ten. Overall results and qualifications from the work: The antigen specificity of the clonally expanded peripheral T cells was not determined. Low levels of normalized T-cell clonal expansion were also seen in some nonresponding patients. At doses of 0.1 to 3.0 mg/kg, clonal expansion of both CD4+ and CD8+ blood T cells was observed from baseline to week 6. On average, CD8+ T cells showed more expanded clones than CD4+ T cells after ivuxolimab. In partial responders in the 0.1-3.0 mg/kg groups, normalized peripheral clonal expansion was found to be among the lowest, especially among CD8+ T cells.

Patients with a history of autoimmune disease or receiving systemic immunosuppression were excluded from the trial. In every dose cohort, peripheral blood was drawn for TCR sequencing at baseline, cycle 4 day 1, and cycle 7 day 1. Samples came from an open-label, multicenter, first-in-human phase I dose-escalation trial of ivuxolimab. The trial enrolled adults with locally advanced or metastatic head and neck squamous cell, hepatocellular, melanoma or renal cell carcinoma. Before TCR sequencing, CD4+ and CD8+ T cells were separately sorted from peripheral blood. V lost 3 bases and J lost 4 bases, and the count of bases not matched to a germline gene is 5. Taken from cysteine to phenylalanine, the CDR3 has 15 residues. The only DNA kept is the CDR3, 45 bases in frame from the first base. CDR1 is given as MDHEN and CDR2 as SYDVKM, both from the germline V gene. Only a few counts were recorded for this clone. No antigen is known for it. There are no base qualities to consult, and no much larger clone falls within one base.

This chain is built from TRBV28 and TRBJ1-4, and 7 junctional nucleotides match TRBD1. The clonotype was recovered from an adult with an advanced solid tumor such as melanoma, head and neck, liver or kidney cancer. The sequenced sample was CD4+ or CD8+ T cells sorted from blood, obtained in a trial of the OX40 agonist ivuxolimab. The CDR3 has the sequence CASSLLGQNNEKLFF. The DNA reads TGTGCCAGCAGTTTGCTGGGACAGAATAATGAAAAACTGTTTTTT.